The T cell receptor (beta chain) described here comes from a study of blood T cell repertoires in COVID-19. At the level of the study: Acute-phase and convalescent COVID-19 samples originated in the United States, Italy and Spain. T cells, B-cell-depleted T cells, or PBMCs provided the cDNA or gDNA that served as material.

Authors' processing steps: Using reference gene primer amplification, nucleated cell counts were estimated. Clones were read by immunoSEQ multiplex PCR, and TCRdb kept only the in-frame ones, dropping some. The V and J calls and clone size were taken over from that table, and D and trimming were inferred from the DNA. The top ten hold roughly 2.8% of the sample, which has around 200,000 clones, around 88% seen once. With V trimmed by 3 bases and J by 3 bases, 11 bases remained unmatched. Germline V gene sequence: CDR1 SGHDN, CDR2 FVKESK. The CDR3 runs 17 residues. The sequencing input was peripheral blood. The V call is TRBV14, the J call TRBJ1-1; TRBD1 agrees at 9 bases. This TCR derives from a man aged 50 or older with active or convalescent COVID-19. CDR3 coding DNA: TGTGCCAGCAGCCACTTCCGACAGGGGGGGGGAGACACTGAAGCTTTCTTT. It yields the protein CASSHFRQGGGDTEAFF.